This TCR beta chain was recovered during a study of memory CD4+ T cells and cytomegalovirus serostatus. Methods used by the authors: Out-of-frame sequences were removed, leaving 2,000,000 or so distinct TCRbeta sequences. Clones were read by immunoSEQ multiplex PCR, and TCRdb kept only the in-frame ones, dropping some. That table gives V, J and clone size, and the DNA gave D and trimming. There are approximately 61,000 clones in the sample; less than 85% occur only once, and 0.53% lies in the top ten. Study-level findings and limits: Of around 160 reported CMV TCRbeta sequences, roughly 70 were found in memory CD4+ repertoires. Suggested: most of the CMV-linked TCR signature lies in CD4+ memory cells.

V was trimmed by 5 bases and J by 4 bases, leaving 14 bases between them. From germline, CDR1 is KGHSH and CDR2 LQKENI. CDR3 length: 14 amino acids. The sort gate was single viable CD3+CD4+CD8-CD45RO+ cells for memory CD4+ T cells. Serum IgG to CMV pp150, pp28, p38 and p52 defined serostatus. As concerns this clone: Its specificity is not known.

The source material was memory CD4+ T cells from blood. The clonotype comes from an adult in good health and CMV-seronegative. Some clones in this sample may be carry-over from other donors' samples. The rearrangement joins TRBV18 to TRBJ1-2, with D unresolved. CDR3 sequence: CASSSRRDSYGYTF. The CDR3 DNA reads as TGTGCCAGCTCATCGCGGAGAGATAGCTATGGCTACACCTTC.